In this sample, the clone carrying this T cell receptor (beta chain) turned up many times. The sample belongs to a study of Graves' ophthalmopathy and Graves' hyperthyroidism. The wider study: At initial diagnosis, peripheral blood was obtained, and this preceded any treatment.

Germline V gene data show CDR1 as MNHNS and CDR2 as SASEGT. V was pared by 6 bases and J by 4 bases, with 6 bases between. The CDR3 has 11 residues. The study amplified TCR beta CDR3 regions using RNA transcripts. The first-round RT-PCR employed HTBI primers together with the Qiagen OneStep RT-PCR kit. A multiplex PCR was then performed as the second round. A single record per CDR3 protein comes from TCRdb applying MiXCR to the multiplex PCR reads. Of hundreds of thousands of distinct CDR3 sequences in the sample, about a fifth were seen once. This sequence was found in a woman under 30 with stable Graves' hyperthyroidism. Some clones in this sample may be carry-over from other donors' samples. The rearrangement links TRBV6-1 to TRBJ2-5; no definite D call. Sequenced input: peripheral blood. The CDR3 loop reads CASSSAETQYF. The CDR3 coding sequence is TGTGCCAGCAGCTCGGCAGAGACCCAGTACTTC.